A selection of T cell receptor beta chains follows, all from one sample in a study of CD8+ T cells in alopecia areata. Method: immunoSEQ multiplex PCR; TCRdb's copy keeps in-frame clones and lacks some. The table shows about 200,000 clones, with more than 55% occurring only once. What was sequenced was CD8+ T cells sorted from blood. These receptors originate from a human donor in good health. CDR3s include the opening cysteine and the closing phenylalanine or tryptophan.

CDR3 length	V gene	J gene	CDR3 protein
14	TRBV29-1	TRBJ2-2	CSVDQTGGSGELFF
17	TRBV4-2	TRBJ2-5	CASSQDPAGGLEETQYF
14	TRBV5-1	TRBJ2-1	CASSPDREYNEQFF
13	TRBV2	TRBJ2-1	CASRDRAGDEQFF
14	TRBV13	TRBJ1-2	CASSPQGRRWGYTF
16	TRBV15	TRBJ2-7	CATSSPSRGRSYEQYF
13	TRBV29-1	TRBJ2-1	CSVAAESNNEQFF
15	TRBV6-5	TRBJ2-3	CASSYETSRLDTQYF
15	TRBV29-1	TRBJ2-5	CSVDGAGDTQETQYF
14	TRBV30	TRBJ2-3	CAWSVLAGVDTQYF
17	TRBV5-6	TRBJ1-1	CASSFRDRGRRNTEAFF
12	TRBV27	TRBJ2-3	CASRFSPDTQYF
13	TRBV4-1	TRBJ2-3	CASSARITDTQYF
14	TRBV5-1	TRBJ1-2	CASSPTGTNYGYTF
17	TRBV29-1	TRBJ2-5	CSVDRPGESVRKETQYF
15	TRBV4-1	TRBJ2-7	CASSQAGVGAYEQYF
15	TRBV2	TRBJ1-1	CASSEWAAKEVEAFF
12	TRBV30	TRBJ1-2	CAYERLPVGYTF
12	TRBV4-1	TRBJ2-1	CASSQDEREQFF
16	TRBV4-1	TRBJ2-1	CASSVSGTSGYNEQFF
16	TRBV27	TRBJ1-4	CASSLGYAGTNEKLFF
17	TRBV7-8	TRBJ2-2	CASSLGGIAGATGELFF
13	TRBV11-2	TRBJ2-6	CASGRSGANVLTF
12	TRBV9	TRBJ1-1	CASSTGGTEAFF
12	TRBV16	TRBJ1-2	CASSLQQAVHTF
13	TRBV29-1	TRBJ1-2	CSVVGGVNYGYTF
15	TRBV11-2	TRBJ1-1	CASSAYPSGSTEAFF
14	TRBV2	TRBJ2-4	CASSPPLAKNIQYF
11	TRBV25-1	TRBJ1-1	CASGQDTEAFF
13	TRBV29-1	TRBJ2-3	CSVSGTNADTQYF
15	TRBV29-1	TRBJ2-6	CSVREGRGGANVLTF
14	TRBV5-6	TRBJ2-1	CASSLGGFANEQFF
14	TRBV27	TRBJ2-7	CASSLSGGSYEQYF
9	TRBV29-1	TRBJ1-2	CSVGTIPAF
15	TRBV5-1	TRBJ2-5	CASNLLGGPGETQYF
12	TRBV2	TRBJ2-7	CASGDLAGEQYF
14	TRBV28	TRBJ2-5	CASSPDPGVETQYF
11	TRBV29-1	TRBJ2-3	CSVGGADTQYF
14	TRBV30	TRBJ2-5	CAWSLAGGRETQYF
14	TRBV4-1	TRBJ1-6	CASSQAGVGSPLHF
13	TRBV27	TRBJ2-5	CASRLRGGETQYF
15	TRBV7-9	TRBJ1-5	CASSSEVSPNQPQHF
13	TRBV19	TRBJ2-1	CASSMRTYNEQFF
15	TRBV6-5	TRBJ2-5	CASSHPLDFGKTQYF
12	TRBV7-9	TRBJ2-7	CASRQGIDEQYF
14	TRBV4-1	TRBJ1-1	CASGTQGLGTEAFF